Below, one T cell receptor beta chain is given with its context. Its specificity is unknown. Clones were sequenced by immunoSEQ multiplex PCR, and TCRdb holds only the in-frame ones, with some missing. The table lists around 2.1 million clones, 93% of them singletons. The data are from a study of shared clonotypes between healthy human individuals. V lost 5 bases to trimming and J lost 2 bases, with 16 bases between them. Germline assignment: CDR1 SGHDN and CDR2 FVKESK. The CDR3 extends over 15 amino acids. As defined, naive CD8 cells were CD45RO-negative and positively selected for CCR7, with terminally differentiated effector memory CD45RA+ cells excluded. Study results and limitations: Of the naive CD4 clonotypes, around 4.9% were shared across a few donors. For sorted subsets, rarefaction showed incomplete sequencing despite large depth. Sampling was confined to blood; repertoires within tissues likely differ.

The rearrangement links TRBV14 to TRBJ2-7; D is unresolved. The sequencing input was naive CD8+ T cells from PBMCs. The receptor was derived from a young man in good health. Some clones in this sample may be carry-over from other donors' samples. The CDR3 region is CASSTRPGETYEQYF. The DNA for the CDR3 is TGTGCCAGCAGCACTCGTCCAGGTGAGACCTACGAGCAGTACTTC. The complete variable domain, with remaining parts taken from reference TRBV14 and TRBJ2-7, reads EAGVTQFPSHSVIEKGQTVTLRCDPISGHDNLYWYRRVMGKEIKFLLHFVKESKQDESGMPNNRFLAERTGGTYSTLKVQPAELEDSGVYFCASSTRPGETYEQYFGPGTRLTVT.